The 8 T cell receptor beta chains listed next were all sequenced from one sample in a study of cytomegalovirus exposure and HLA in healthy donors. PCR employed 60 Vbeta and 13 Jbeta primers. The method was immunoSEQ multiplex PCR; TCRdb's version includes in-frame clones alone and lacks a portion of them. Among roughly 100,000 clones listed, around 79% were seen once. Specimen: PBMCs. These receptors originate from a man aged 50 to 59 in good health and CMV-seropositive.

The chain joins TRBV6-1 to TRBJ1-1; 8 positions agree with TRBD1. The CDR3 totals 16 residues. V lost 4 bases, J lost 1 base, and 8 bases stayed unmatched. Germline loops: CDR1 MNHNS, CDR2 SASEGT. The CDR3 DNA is TGTGCCAGCAGTGGCCGAGACAGGGGCTGGAACACTGAAGCTTTCTTT. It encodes CASSGRDRGWNTEAFF.

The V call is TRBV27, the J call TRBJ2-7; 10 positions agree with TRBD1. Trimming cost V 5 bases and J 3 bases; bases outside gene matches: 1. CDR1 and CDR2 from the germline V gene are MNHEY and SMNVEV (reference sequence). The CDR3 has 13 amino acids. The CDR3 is CASSRDRGYEQYF. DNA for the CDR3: TGTGCCAGCAGTCGGGACAGGGGCTACGAGCAGTACTTC.

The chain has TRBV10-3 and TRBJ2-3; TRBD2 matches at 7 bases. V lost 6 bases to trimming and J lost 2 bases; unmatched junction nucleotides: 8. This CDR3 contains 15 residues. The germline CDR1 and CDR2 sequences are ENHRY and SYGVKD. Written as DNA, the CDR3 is TGTGCCATCAGCAACGAGCGGGGACCCACAGATACGCAGTATTTT. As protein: CAISNERGPTDTQYF.

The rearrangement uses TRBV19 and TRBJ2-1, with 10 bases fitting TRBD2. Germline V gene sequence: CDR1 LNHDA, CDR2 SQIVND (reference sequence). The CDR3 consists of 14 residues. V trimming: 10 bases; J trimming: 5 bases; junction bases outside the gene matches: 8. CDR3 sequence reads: CATKLAGMHNEQFF. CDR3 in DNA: TGTGCCACAAAACTAGCGGGAATGCACAATGAGCAGTTCTTC.

The CDR3 nucleotides are TGTGCCTGCCTAGGAGGGAACTATGGCTACACCTTC. Translated: CACLGGNYGYTF. This sequence joins TRBV30 and TRBJ1-2; D is unclear. V lost 6 bases, J lost 2 bases, and 10 bases lay in between. Germline V gene lookup returns CDR1 GTSNPN and CDR2 SVGIG (reference sequence). The CDR3 covers 12 residues. Supplemented by reference TRBV30 and TRBJ1-2, the full variable domain reads SQTIHQWPATLVQPVGSPLSLECTVEGTSNPNLYWYRQAAGRGLQLLFYSVGIGQISSEVPQNLSASRPQDRQFILSSKKLLLSDSGFYLCACLGGNYGYTFGSGTRLTVV.

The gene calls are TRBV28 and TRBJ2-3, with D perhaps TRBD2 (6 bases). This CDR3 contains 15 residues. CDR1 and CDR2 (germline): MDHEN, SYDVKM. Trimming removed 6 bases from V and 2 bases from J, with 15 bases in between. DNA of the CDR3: TGTGCCAGCAGCGGGTCTAGCGAGAACACAGATACGCAGTATTTT. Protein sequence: CASSGSSENTDTQYF.

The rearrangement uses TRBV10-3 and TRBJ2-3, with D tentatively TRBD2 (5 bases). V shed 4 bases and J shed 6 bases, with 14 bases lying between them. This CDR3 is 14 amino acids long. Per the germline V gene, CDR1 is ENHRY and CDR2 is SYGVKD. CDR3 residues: CAISAGIHSDTQYF. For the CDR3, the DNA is TGTGCCATCAGTGCCGGGATCCACTCGGATACGCAGTATTTT.

CDR3 DNA: TGTGCCATCAGGGGACAGGGGGCGCGGGGTCCCTACGAGCAGTACTTC. Protein sequence: CAIRGQGARGPYEQYF. V usage is TRBV10-3 and J usage is TRBJ2-7, with TRBD1 matching over 12 bases. The germline V gene has CDR1 ENHRY and CDR2 SYGVKD. With V trimmed by 6 bases and J by 2 bases, 8 bases remained unmatched. The CDR3 consists of 16 residues.